Below are 19 T cell receptor beta chains sequenced from a single sample in a study of response to subunit inactivated influenza vaccine. TCRdb ran MiXCR on the RT-PCR reads and lists one entry per CDR3 protein. The sample lists approximately 500,000 distinct CDR3 sequences; about 15% were seen once. The sequencing used PBMCs from blood, collected 11 to 12 days after vaccination. Source of these receptors: a man aged 50 to 60 who received an inactivated influenza vaccine.

The gene calls are TRBV20-1 and TRBJ1-5; D is uncertain. Trimming removed 0 bases at V and 4 bases at J, with 16 bases between. Germline-derived CDR1 and CDR2 are DFQATT and SNEGSKA (reference sequence). The CDR3 sequence is 16 residues long. CDR3 sequence reads: CSARDLQGLPNQPQHF. CDR3 sequence (DNA): TGCAGTGCTAGAGACCTACAAGGACTGCCTAATCAGCCCCAGCATTTT.

This chain connects TRBV12-3 or TRBV12-4 to TRBJ2-5; 7 bases fit TRBD1. The V segment lost 5 bases and the J segment 5 bases; nucleotides outside the gene matches: 8. This CDR3 is built from 14 residues. For the CDR3, the DNA is TGTGCCAGCAGTCCGACAGGGACCGTCGAGACCCAGTACTTC. It yields the protein CASSPTGTVETQYF.

The J gene is TRBJ2-2, the V gene TRBV7-2; D unclear. Germline CDR1 is SGHTA and CDR2 is FQGNSA. The V end was cut by 6 bases, the J end by 6 bases, with 14 bases between. This CDR3 is built from 14 residues. The CDR3 region has the DNA TGTGCCAGCAGTTATAACACGGGTCCCGGGGAGCTGTTTTTT. The encoded protein is CASSYNTGPGELFF. The full variable domain, with the rest looked up from reference TRBV7-2 and TRBJ2-2, is GAGVSQSPSNKVTEKGKDVELRCDPISGHTALYWYRQSLGQGLEFLIYFQGNSAPDKSGLPSDRFSAERTGGSVSTLTIQRTQQEDSAVYLCASSYNTGPGELFFGEGSRLTVL.

This clonotype was recorded at least ten times. This chain joins TRBV10-3 and TRBJ2-7; no clear D. Trimming removed 0 bases from V and 3 bases from J, with 6 bases in between. The CDR3 sequence is 13 residues long. In germline, CDR1 is ENHRY, CDR2 SYGVKD. The CDR3 DNA follows: TGTGCCATCAGTGAGTCCCGGGTCTACGAGCAGTACTTC. This encodes CAISESRVYEQYF.

The chain uses TRBV14 and TRBJ2-5; D is unresolved. The CDR3 totals 16 residues. CDR1 and CDR2 (germline): SGHDN, FVKESK. The V end lost 1 base, the J end lost 1 base, and 13 bases lay between the germline ends. The CDR3, as DNA: TGTGCCAGCAGCCAAGTGTCCCTGGGTTTCCAAGAGACCCAGTACTTC. Residues: CASSQVSLGFQETQYF.

The genes are TRBV6-2 or TRBV6-3 and TRBJ2-7; D is undetermined. Germline V gene sequence: CDR1 MNHEY, CDR2 SVGEGT. Trimming stripped 5 bases from V and 6 bases from J, with 11 bases between. The CDR3 has 12 residues. CDR3: CASSDSLGEQYF. CDR3 DNA sequence: TGTGCCAGCAGTGATTCTTTAGGCGAGCAGTACTTC.

V gene TRBV19 combines with J gene TRBJ2-1; D is perhaps TRBD1 or TRBD2 (5 bases each). The CDR3 sequence is 13 residues long. Per the germline V gene, CDR1 is LNHDA and CDR2 is SQIVND (reference sequence). Trimming removed 10 bases at V and 0 bases at J, with 10 bases between. This CDR3 reads CATRDGSYNEQFF. DNA for the CDR3: TGTGCCACCAGGGACGGCTCCTACAATGAGCAGTTCTTC.

Remarks on this clonotype: A much larger clone lies one base from this, so it may be a read error. The V and J genes are TRBV6-1 and TRBJ2-2; D perhaps matches TRBD2 (5 bases). Germline V CDR1 and CDR2: MNHNS, SASEGT. The CDR3 length is 15 residues. For the CDR3, the DNA is TGTGCCAGCAGACATGGACTTGAGAACACCGGGGAGCTGTCTTTT. Translation gives CASRHGLENTGELSF.

This clonotype turned up a few times. V and J are TRBV28 and TRBJ1-5; D might be TRBD1 (6 bases). Germline CDR1 reads MDHEN; CDR2 reads SYDVKM. Trimming cost V 7 bases and J 5 bases, with 18 bases left between them. The CDR3 is 15 residues long. In DNA form, the CDR3 reads TGTGCCAGCATGGAGGGGGGGAAGAAGTATCAGCCCCAGCATTTT. As protein: CASMEGGKKYQPQHF.

This clonotype has only a few counts. The gene calls are TRBV20-1 and TRBJ1-5; tentative D call: TRBD1 (5 bases). CDR3 length: 15 residues. Germline loops: CDR1 DFQATT, CDR2 SNEGSKA (reference sequence). Trimming stripped 0 bases from V and 6 bases from J, with 15 bases between. The CDR3 is CSARDQGREGQPQHF. DNA of the CDR3: TGCAGTGCTAGAGATCAGGGCAGGGAGGGTCAGCCCCAGCATTTT.

This clonotype was found a few times. The chain joins TRBV5-1 to TRBJ2-5; D is uncertain. Per the germline V gene, CDR1 is SGHRS and CDR2 is YFSETQ. Trimming took off 5 bases at V and 3 bases at J, with 11 bases between the two ends. CDR3 size: 13 residues. CDR3 protein: CASRSTVEETQYF. CDR3 coding DNA: TGCGCCAGCAGGTCCACAGTCGAAGAGACCCAGTACTTC. Supplemented by reference TRBV5-1 and TRBJ2-5, the full variable domain reads KAGVTQTPRYLIKTRGQQVTLSCSPISGHRSVSWYQQTPGQGLQFLFEYFSETQRNKGNFPGRFSGRQFSNSRSEMNVSTLELGDSALYLCASRSTVEETQYFGPGTRLLVL.

This clonotype was seen more than once but under ten times. The chain uses TRBV20-1 and TRBJ2-5; D remains ambiguous. This CDR3 has 11 residues. Per the germline V gene, CDR1 is DFQATT and CDR2 is SNEGSKA (reference sequence). V was shortened by 1 base and J by 6 bases, with 6 bases between the two germline ends. CDR3 protein: CSARVTQTQYF. As DNA, the CDR3 is TGCAGTGCTAGAGTTACACAGACCCAGTACTTC.

The chain carries TRBV12-3 or TRBV12-4 and TRBJ2-7, with D possibly TRBD1 on 5 matching bases. Trimming left V 4 bases short and J 2 bases short, with 9 bases between. CDR3 size: 13 residues. CDR3 region: CASSYRITYEQYF. The DNA for the CDR3 is TGTGCCAGCAGTTACAGGATTACCTACGAGCAGTACTTC.

This clonotype was found a few times. The chain is built from TRBV5-1 and TRBJ2-5; TRBD2 matches 12 bases. From germline, CDR1 is SGHRS and CDR2 YFSETQ. Trimming took 1 base from V and 5 from J; bases not matched to a gene: 6. The CDR3 length is 16 residues. This chain's CDR3 is CASSLKTSGSWETQYF. CDR3 nucleotides: TGCGCCAGCAGCTTGAAGACTAGCGGGAGTTGGGAGACCCAGTACTTC.

This clonotype was seen a few times. The chain is built from TRBV7-3 and TRBJ2-1; 8 bases fit TRBD2. The CDR3 sequence is 14 residues long. CDR1 is SGHTA, CDR2 FQGTGA, per germline. V lost 5 bases to trimming and J lost 9 bases; unmatched junction nucleotides: 9. This CDR3 reads CASSLGTSSVEQFF. CDR3 nucleotide sequence: TGTGCCAGCAGCCTAGGGACTAGTTCGGTTGAGCAGTTCTTC.

This clonotype was counted a few times. This chain joins TRBV4-1 and TRBJ2-1; no definite D call. V lost 0 bases to trimming and J lost 9 bases, with 6 bases between them. This CDR3 has 12 amino acids. Per the germline V gene, CDR1 is MGHRA and CDR2 is YSYEKL. For the CDR3, the DNA is TGCGCCAGCAGCCAAGAGGTGGGTGAGCAGTTCTTC. Its protein is CASSQEVGEQFF.

This clonotype was counted a few times. The chain carries TRBV18 and TRBJ1-5; D is possibly TRBD1 (5 bases). The CDR3 is 17 residues long. Trimming removed 4 bases from V and 1 base from J, with 17 bases in between. Germline V gene sequence: CDR1 KGHSH, CDR2 LQKENI. The CDR3: CASSLFRAEGSNQPQHF. Written as DNA, the CDR3 is TGTGCCAGCTCACTCTTCCGGGCCGAGGGGAGCAATCAGCCCCAGCATTTT.

The CDR3 nucleotides read TGTGCCTGGAGTGCAACGGGCAGAAGGGCAGATACGCAGTATTTT. It specifies CAWSATGRRADTQYF. The genes are TRBV30 and TRBJ2-3; D is unresolved. The CDR3 totals 15 residues. The germline CDR1 and CDR2 sequences are GTSNPN and SVGIG (reference sequence). V gave up 1 base and J gave up 4 bases, with 15 bases separating them.

Only a few counts were recorded for this clonotype. The rearrangement links TRBV10-3 to TRBJ2-1; D not resolved. Germline V gene data show CDR1 as ENHRY and CDR2 as SYGVKD. CDR3 length: 14 residues. V lost 10 bases and J 2 bases, leaving 15 bases between the germline ends. CDR3 DNA sequence: TGTGCCACCAACGGTGCCAACACCTACAATGAGCAGTTCTTC. Translated, it gives CATNGANTYNEQFF.